This T cell receptor beta chain is from a study of neurological immune-mediated disorders. Study-level findings and limits: None of the CDR3 amino acid sequences of expanded clones recurred across subjects, suggesting private repertoires in all groups.

The authors produced cDNA by 5'RACE using 10-nucleotide random UMIs. TCRdb analysed the 5' RACE reads with MiXCR anew, one entry per CDR3 protein. The sample holds under 80,000 distinct CDR3 sequences, around 4.2% seen once. This clonotype was seen ten or more times. Its antigen is unknown. Germline values: CDR1 SGHAT, CDR2 FQNNGV. The CDR3 is 13 residues long. The TCR originated in a man younger than 40 with multiple sclerosis. Sequences were obtained from PBMCs. The V call is TRBV11-2, the J call TRBJ2-1, with 7 bases fitting TRBD2. CDR3: CASRGDPYNEQFF. For the CDR3, the DNA is TGTGCTTCTCGGGGGGACCCTTACAATGAGCAGTTCTTC.